Following are 14 T cell receptor beta chains from one sample sequenced in a study of CD8+ T cells in alopecia areata (dated by TCRdb to 2017 to 2018). The time point label on this specimen signifies: baseline before oral tofacitinib. Library method: the immunoSEQ multiplex PCR assay. For TCR sequencing, RNA was extracted from every sample and reverse transcribed into cDNA to serve as template. Sourced from immuneACCESS, this table was stored by TCRdb with only in-frame sequences that have V and J called. A share of the clones is absent; for the studies checked, an unresolved V gene accounts for under half, and the remainder has no known explanation. This sample holds 150,000 or so clones; about 60% were observed only once. The biggest ten clones account for under 7.5% of the sample. This specimen consisted of CD4+ T cells sorted from blood, obtained at week 0. These receptors all stem from a human donor with alopecia areata.

This clone was seen a single time. The gene calls are TRBV15 and TRBJ1-2; possibly TRBD1 for D (5 bases). CDR1 is LNHNV and CDR2 is YYDKDF in the germline V gene (reference sequence). Deletions cut 0 bases from V and 8 bases from J, with 13 bases between. The CDR3 totals 14 residues. The CDR3 loop reads CATSRDLLGVGYTF. In nucleotides, the CDR3 is TGTGCCACCAGCAGAGATCTCTTAGGGGTAGGCTACACCTTC.

This clone was observed a few times. V gene TRBV7-2 combines with J gene TRBJ2-3; D may correspond to TRBD1 or TRBD2 (7 bases each). The germline CDR1 and CDR2 sequences are SGHTA and FQGNSA. Trimming removed 7 bases at V and 0 bases at J, with 17 bases between. The CDR3 is 16 residues long. The CDR3 spells CASTWGGTASTDTQYF. CDR3 coding DNA: TGTGCCAGCACCTGGGGGGGGACAGCTAGCACAGATACGCAGTATTTT. The full variable domain, its missing parts supplied by reference TRBV7-2 and TRBJ2-3, is GAGVSQSPSNKVTEKGKDVELRCDPISGHTALYWYRQSLGQGLEFLIYFQGNSAPDKSGLPSDRFSAERTGGSVSTLTIQRTQQEDSAVYLCASTWGGTASTDTQYFGPGTRLTVL.

V and J are TRBV7-2 and TRBJ2-2; no firm D call. CDR3 size: 14 residues. The V gene lost 1 base and the J gene lost 3 bases, with 6 bases spanning the gap. The germline V gene encodes CDR1 SGHTA and CDR2 FQGNSA. CDR3: CASSLEGYTGELFF. DNA of the CDR3: TGTGCCAGCAGCTTAGAGGGTTACACCGGGGAGCTGTTTTTT.

The chain has TRBV5-1 and TRBJ1-2; 7 bases line up with TRBD1. The CDR3 is 15 residues long. CDR1 and CDR2 from the germline V gene are SGHRS and YFSETQ. V gave up 3 bases and J gave up 0 bases; unmatched junction bases: 5. The CDR3 nucleotides are TGCGCCAGCAGCTCGGAGGGGGCAGCTAACTATGGCTACACCTTC. It codes for CASSSEGAANYGYTF. Drawing the rest from reference TRBV5-1 and TRBJ1-2, the complete variable domain is KAGVTQTPRYLIKTRGQQVTLSCSPISGHRSVSWYQQTPGQGLQFLFEYFSETQRNKGNFPGRFSGRQFSNSRSEMNVSTLELGDSALYLCASSSEGAANYGYTFGSGTRLTVV.

Only a few counts were recorded for this clone. The chain is built from TRBV7-9 and TRBJ1-2; TRBD1 matches 9 bases. V lost 5 bases, J lost 5 bases, and 9 bases stayed unmatched. CDR1 and CDR2 from the germline V gene are SEHNR and FQNEAQ (reference sequence). This CDR3 has 15 residues. The CDR3 coding sequence is TGTGCCAGCAGCCTCACAGGGGGCCTGATGTATGGCTACACCTTC. As protein: CASSLTGGLMYGYTF.

This clone was seen a single time. V and J are TRBV4-1 and TRBJ2-2; D call uncertain. The CDR3 runs to 15 residues. V lost 3 bases, J lost 6 bases, and 14 bases lay in between. Per the germline V gene, CDR1 is MGHRA and CDR2 is YSYEKL. Here the CDR3 DNA reads TGCGCCAGCAGCCACGCCGGACCTGCGTCCGGGGAGCTGTTTTTT. This gives the protein CASSHAGPASGELFF.

The V and J genes are TRBV4-1 and TRBJ2-4; TRBD2 aligns across 10 bases. The CDR3 has 18 amino acids. Germline assignment: CDR1 MGHRA and CDR2 YSYEKL. Unmatched junction bases numbered 9, after V lost 4 bases and J lost 0 bases. CDR3 nucleotide sequence: TGCGCCAGCAGCCTGGGATTAGCGGGGGGCCTAGCCAAAAACATTCAGTACTTC. It translates to CASSLGLAGGLAKNIQYF.

V is TRBV4-1 and J is TRBJ1-1; D unresolved. The germline V and J ends were trimmed by 0 bases and 1 base, with 9 bases remaining between them. The germline V gene has CDR1 MGHRA and CDR2 YSYEKL. The CDR3 has 15 residues. CDR3: CASSQEGRANTEAFF. The DNA for the CDR3 is TGCGCCAGCAGCCAAGAGGGCCGAGCGAACACTGAAGCTTTCTTT.

The chain has TRBV30 and TRBJ2-3, with 10 bases fitting TRBD2. Trimming at V came to 4 bases and at J to 2 bases, leaving 3 bases not matched to a gene. The CDR3 contains 14 residues. The germline V gene has CDR1 GTSNPN and CDR2 SVGIG (reference sequence). CDR3 sequence reads: CAWILAGATDTQYF. CDR3 bases: TGTGCCTGGATTCTAGCGGGGGCCACAGATACGCAGTATTTT.

As for this clone: The junction and the germline gene differ at one end; a read error may be behind it. V and J are TRBV12-5 and TRBJ2-2; TRBD1 is a possible D gene (6 bases). The germline gives CDR1 LGHNT, CDR2 FRNRAP. This CDR3 region has 14 residues. CDR3 sequence (DNA): TGTGCCAGTGAGACAGGAATGAACACCGGGGAGCTGTTTTTT. Encoded protein: CASETGMNTGELFF.

The gene calls are TRBV18 and TRBJ1-5; 8 bases agree with TRBD1. Trimming cost V 3 bases and J 5 bases; bases outside gene matches: 3. CDR1 KGHSH and CDR2 LQKENI come from the germline V gene. This CDR3 spans 14 amino acids. CDR3 sequence: CASSPSGGHQPQHF. The CDR3 nucleotides read TGTGCCAGCTCACCGTCAGGGGGCCATCAGCCCCAGCATTTT.

The rearrangement joins TRBV15 to TRBJ1-6; D unclear. The CDR3 has 15 amino acids. V was shortened by 1 base and J by 10 bases, with 14 bases between the two germline ends. The germline V gene encodes CDR1 LNHNV and CDR2 YYDKDF (reference sequence). The CDR3 loop is CATSRVVGLGSPLHF. The CDR3 DNA is TGTGCCACCAGCAGAGTCGTGGGCTTAGGATCACCCCTCCACTTT.

This clone was seen a single time. V usage is TRBV5-4 and J usage is TRBJ2-3; D is unresolved. The CDR3 consists of 12 residues. The V gene's germline CDR1 is SGHNT and CDR2 YYREEE (reference sequence). V was cut by 0 bases and J by 2 bases, with 1 base left in between. CDR3 DNA sequence: TGTGCCAGCAGCTTGGCCACAGATACGCAGTATTTT. Its protein product is CASSLATDTQYF.

V usage is TRBV30 and J usage is TRBJ2-5; weak D call: TRBD1 (6 bases). Trimming shortened V by 0 bases and J by 4 bases, and 9 bases separated the two germline ends. The CDR3 extends over 13 amino acids. Germline V gene sequence: CDR1 GTSNPN, CDR2 SVGIG (reference sequence). CDR3 sequence: CAWSVQGRETQYF. The DNA for the CDR3 is TGTGCCTGGAGTGTACAGGGTCGAGAGACCCAGTACTTC.